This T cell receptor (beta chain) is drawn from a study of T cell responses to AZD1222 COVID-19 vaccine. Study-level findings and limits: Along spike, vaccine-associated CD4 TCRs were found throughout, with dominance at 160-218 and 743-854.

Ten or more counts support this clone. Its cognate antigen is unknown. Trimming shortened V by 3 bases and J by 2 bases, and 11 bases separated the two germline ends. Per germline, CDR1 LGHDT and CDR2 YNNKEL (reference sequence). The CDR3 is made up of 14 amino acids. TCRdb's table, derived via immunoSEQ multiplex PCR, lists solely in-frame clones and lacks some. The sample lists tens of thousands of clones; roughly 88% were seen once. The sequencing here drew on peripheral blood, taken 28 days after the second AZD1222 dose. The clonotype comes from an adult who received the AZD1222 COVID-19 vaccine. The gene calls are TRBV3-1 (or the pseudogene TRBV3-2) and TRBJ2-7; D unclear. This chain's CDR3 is CASSHGRRTYEQYF. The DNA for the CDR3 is TGTGCCAGCAGCCACGGACGGCGGACCTACGAGCAGTACTTC.